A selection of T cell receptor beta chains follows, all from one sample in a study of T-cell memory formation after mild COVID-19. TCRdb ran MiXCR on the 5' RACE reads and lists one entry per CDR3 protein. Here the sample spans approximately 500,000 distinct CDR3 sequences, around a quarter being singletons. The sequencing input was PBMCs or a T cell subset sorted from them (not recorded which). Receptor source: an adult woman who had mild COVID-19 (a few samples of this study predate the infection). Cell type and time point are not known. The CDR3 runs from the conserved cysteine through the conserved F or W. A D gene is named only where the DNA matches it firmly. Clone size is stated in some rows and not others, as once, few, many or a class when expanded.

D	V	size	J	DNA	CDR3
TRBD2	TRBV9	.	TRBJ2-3	TGTGCCAGCAGCGTAGAGGCGGGAGGGCCAGATACGCAGTATTTT	CASSVEAGGPDTQYF
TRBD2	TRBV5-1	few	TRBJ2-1	TGCGCCAGCAGCCGGTCTGGCGGGGGGCTCGATGAGCAGTTCTTC	CASSRSGGGLDEQFF
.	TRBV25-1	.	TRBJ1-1	TGTGCCAGCAGTGAATGGAACCCACCGGTAGCTTTCTTT	CASSEWNPPVAFF
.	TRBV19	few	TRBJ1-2	TGTGCCAGTAGTATAGATGGGAACCGAAAGGATGGCTACACCTTC	CASSIDGNRKDGYTF
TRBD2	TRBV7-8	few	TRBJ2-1	TGTGCCAGCAGCTTAGGTAGACAGCGGGAGGGCCGTCACAATGAGCAGTTCTTC	CASSLGRQREGRHNEQFF
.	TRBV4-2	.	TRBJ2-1	TGTGCCAGCAGCCAAGATACCCACAATGAGCAGTTCTTC	CASSQDTHNEQFF
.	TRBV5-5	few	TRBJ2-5	TGTGCCAGCACCGGGCTCAACAAAGAGACCCAGTACTTC	CASTGLNKETQYF
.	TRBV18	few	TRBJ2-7	TGTGCCAGCTCACCCAACCCCGGGGGCGAGCAGTACTTC	CASSPNPGGEQYF
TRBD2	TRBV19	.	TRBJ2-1	TGTGCCAGTAGTATAGAGGCGGGGACTAGCGGGAAGCAGTTCTTC	CASSIEAGTSGKQFF
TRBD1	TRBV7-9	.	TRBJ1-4	TGTGCCAGCAGCCACGTCGAAGGGACAGGTGTACGGGAAAAACTGTTTTTT	CASSHVEGTGVREKLFF
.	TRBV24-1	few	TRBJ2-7	TGTGCCACCAGTGACTCAGACCGTTACGAGCAGTACTTC	CATSDSDRYEQYF
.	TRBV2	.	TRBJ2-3	TGTGCCAGCAGCTACCTTTTAAGCACAGATACGCAGTATTTT	CASSYLLSTDTQYF
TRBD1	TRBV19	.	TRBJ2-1	TGTGCCAGTAGTTTTTTAATCCTCGGGACAGTTAATGAGCAGTTCTTC	CASSFLILGTVNEQFF
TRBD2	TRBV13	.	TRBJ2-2	TGTGCCAGCAGCCCGGCGGCGGGAGTGGTCGGGGAGCTGTTTTTT	CASSPAAGVVGELFF
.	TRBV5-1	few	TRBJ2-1	TGCGCCAGCAGCTGGTCTCCATTAGCGGATGCCTACAATGAGCAGTTCTTC	CASSWSPLADAYNEQFF
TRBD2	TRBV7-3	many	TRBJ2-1	TGTGCCAGCAGCCTCAGCGGGGCTTACAATGAGCAGTTCTTC	CASSLSGAYNEQFF
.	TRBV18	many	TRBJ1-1	TGTGCCAGCTCACTTGGTACCGGGTCAGCACTTGAAGCTTTCTTT	CASSLGTGSALEAFF
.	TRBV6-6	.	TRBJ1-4	TGTGCCAGCAGACACCCGTGGGCAACTAATGAAAAACTGTTTTTT	CASRHPWATNEKLFF
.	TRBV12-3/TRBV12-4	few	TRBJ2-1	TGTGCCAGCAGTTTACCCAGTTACAATGAGCAGTTCTTC	CASSLPSYNEQFF
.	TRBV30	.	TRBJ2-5	TGTGCCTGGACATCCCCAGTGGGCCAGGAGACCCAGTACTTC	CAWTSPVGQETQYF
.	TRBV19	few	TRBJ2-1	TGTGCCAGTAGGTACGGAGCCTCCTACAATGAGCAGTTCTTC	CASRYGASYNEQFF
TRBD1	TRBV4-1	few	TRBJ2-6	TGCGCCAGCAGCCTCGGGACAGGGGGCATTGGGGCCAACGTCCTGACTTTC	CASSLGTGGIGANVLTF
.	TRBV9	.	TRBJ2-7	TGTGCCACCTCTCGCGGTCCCACCTACGAGCAGTACTTC	CATSRGPTYEQYF
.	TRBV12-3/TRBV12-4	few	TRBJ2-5	TGTGCCAGCAGCCCCCCGGTCCGAGAAGAGACCCAGTACTTC	CASSPPVREETQYF
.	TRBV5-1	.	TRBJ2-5	TGCGCCAGCAGCTTGTATCCTCGAGAGACCCAGTACTTC	CASSLYPRETQYF
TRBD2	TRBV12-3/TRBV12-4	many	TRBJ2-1	TGTGCCAGCAGTTTTGGTCTAGCGGGAGGGGGGGAGCAGTTCTTC	CASSFGLAGGGEQFF
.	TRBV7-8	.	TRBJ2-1	TGTGCCAGCAGAAAGACCAGGCTAGCTCTTTGGAATGAGCAGTTCTTC	CASRKTRLALWNEQFF
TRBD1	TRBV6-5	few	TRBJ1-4	TGTGCCAGCAGTTTTCAACAGGGGGCTGGGGAAAAACTGTTTTTT	CASSFQQGAGEKLFF
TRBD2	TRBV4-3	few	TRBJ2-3	TGCGCCAGCAGCCAAGATTCTAGCGGATACACAGATACGCAGTATTTT	CASSQDSSGYTDTQYF
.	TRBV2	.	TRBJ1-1	TGTGCCAGCAGTGCAGACCAGAGGAACACTGAAGCTTTCTTT	CASSADQRNTEAFF
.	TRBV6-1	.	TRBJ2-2	TGTGCCAGCCGCCTCACAGCAGGGGCCCTGAACACCGGGGAGCTGTTTTTT	CASRLTAGALNTGELFF
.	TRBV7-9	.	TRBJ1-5	TGTGCCAGCAGCTTATCGGCCGGCCAGCCCCAGCATTTT	CASSLSAGQPQHF
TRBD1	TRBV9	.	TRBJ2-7	TGTGCCAGCAGCGTAGGGGGGGGACAGGGAAGGTCCTACGAGCAGTACTTC	CASSVGGGQGRSYEQYF
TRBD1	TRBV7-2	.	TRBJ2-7	TGTGCCAGCAGTATACCGGGACAGGGGTGGTACGAGCAGTACTTC	CASSIPGQGWYEQYF
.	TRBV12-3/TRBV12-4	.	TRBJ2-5	TGTGCCAGCAGTGGCGGGACCCAGTACTTC	CASSGGTQYF
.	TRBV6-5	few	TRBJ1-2	TGTGCCAGCAGACCCGGGTCTCCCTATGGCTACACCTTC	CASRPGSPYGYTF
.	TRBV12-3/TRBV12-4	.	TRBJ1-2	TGTGCCAGCCTGAAGGGGGATGGCTACACCTTC	CASLKGDGYTF
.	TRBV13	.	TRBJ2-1	TGTGCCAGCAGCCGGGGGCCCGGGGAGCAGTTCTTC	CASSRGPGEQFF
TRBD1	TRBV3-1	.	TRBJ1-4	TGTGCCAGCAGCCAAGGCGGGACAGGGAAAGAAAAACTGTTTTTT	CASSQGGTGKEKLFF
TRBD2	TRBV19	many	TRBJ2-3	TGTGCCAGTAGTCTAGACGGGGGGAGCACAGATACGCAGTATTTT	CASSLDGGSTDTQYF
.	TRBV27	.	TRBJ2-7	TGTGCCAGCAGTCCCACCTTTGGGACGGTTGCCTACGAGCAGTACTTC	CASSPTFGTVAYEQYF
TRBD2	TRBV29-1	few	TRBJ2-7	TGCAGCGCCCGACTAGCGGGAGGGTACGAGCAGTACTTC	CSARLAGGYEQYF
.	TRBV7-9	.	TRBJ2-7	TGTGCCAGCAGCCCGGGCGGGACAGTCTACGAGCAGTACTTC	CASSPGGTVYEQYF
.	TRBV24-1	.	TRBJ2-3	TGTGCCACCAGTGATCCAGCAGCAAGCACAGATACGCAGTATTTT	CATSDPAASTDTQYF
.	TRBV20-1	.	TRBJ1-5	TGCAGTGCTAGAGACGGGGGGAGCGGCAATCAGCCCCAGCATTTT	CSARDGGSGNQPQHF
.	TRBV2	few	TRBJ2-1	TGTGCCGCTACCAGGGATGAGCAGTTCTTC	CAATRDEQFF
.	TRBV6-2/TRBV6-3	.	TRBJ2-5	TGTGCCAGCAGAGGGCAGGGGACTATCAAAGAGACCCAGTACTTC	CASRGQGTIKETQYF